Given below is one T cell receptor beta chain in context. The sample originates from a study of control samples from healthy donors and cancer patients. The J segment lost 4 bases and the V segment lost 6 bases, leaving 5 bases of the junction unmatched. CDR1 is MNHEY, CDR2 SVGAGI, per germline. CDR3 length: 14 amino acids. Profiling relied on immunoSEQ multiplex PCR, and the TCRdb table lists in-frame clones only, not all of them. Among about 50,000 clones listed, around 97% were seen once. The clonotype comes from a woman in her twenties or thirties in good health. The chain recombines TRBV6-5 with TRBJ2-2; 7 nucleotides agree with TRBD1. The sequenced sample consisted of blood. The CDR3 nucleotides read TGTGCCAGCAGACCGGGACAGTTCACCGGGGAGCTGTTTTTT. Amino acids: CASRPGQFTGELFF.